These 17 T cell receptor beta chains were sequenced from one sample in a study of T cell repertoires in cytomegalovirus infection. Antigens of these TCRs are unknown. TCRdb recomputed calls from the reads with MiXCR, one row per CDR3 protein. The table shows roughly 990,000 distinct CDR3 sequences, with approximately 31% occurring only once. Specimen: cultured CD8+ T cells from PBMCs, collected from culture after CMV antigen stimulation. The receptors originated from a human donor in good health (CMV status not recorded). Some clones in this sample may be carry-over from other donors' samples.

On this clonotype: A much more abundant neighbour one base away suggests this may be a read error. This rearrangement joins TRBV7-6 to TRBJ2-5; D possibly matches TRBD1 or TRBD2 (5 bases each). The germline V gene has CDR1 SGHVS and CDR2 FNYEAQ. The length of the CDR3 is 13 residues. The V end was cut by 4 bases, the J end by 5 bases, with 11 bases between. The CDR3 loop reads CASSYGTAETQYF. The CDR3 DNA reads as TGTGCCAGCAGCTACGGGACGGCTGAGACCCAGTACTTC.

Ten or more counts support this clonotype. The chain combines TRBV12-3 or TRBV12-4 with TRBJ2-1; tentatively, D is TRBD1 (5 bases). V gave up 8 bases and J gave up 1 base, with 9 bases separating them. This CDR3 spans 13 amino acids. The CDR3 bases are TGTGCCAGCTCCGACAGATCCTACAATGAGCAGTTCTTC. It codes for CASSDRSYNEQFF.

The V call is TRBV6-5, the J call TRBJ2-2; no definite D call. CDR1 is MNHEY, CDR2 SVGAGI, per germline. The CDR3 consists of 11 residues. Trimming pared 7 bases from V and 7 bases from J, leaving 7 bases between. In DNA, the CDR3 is TGTGCCAGCATGGTTTTCGGGGAGCTGTTTTTT. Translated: CASMVFGELFF.

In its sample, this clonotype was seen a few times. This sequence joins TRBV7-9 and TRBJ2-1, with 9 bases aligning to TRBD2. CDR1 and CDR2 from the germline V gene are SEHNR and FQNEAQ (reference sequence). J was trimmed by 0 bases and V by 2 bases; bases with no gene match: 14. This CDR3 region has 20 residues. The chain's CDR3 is CASSLLPSGDLLSSYNEQFF. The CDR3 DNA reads TGTGCCAGCAGCTTACTCCCTAGCGGGGATCTTCTTAGCTCCTACAATGAGCAGTTCTTC.

In DNA, the CDR3 is TGTGCCAGCAGTGTCACAGGGCCTGGAAACACCATATATTTT. This encodes CASSVTGPGNTIYF. This chain connects TRBV2 to TRBJ1-3, with a possible D match to TRBD1 (6 bases). CDR3 length: 14 amino acids. Germline-derived CDR1 and CDR2 are SNHLY and FYNNEI. Between the trimmed V and J ends, which lost 4 bases and 2 bases, there was a span of 9 bases.

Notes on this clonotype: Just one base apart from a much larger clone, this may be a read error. The CDR3 DNA follows: TGTGCCAGCAGTTCGCCACATGGTCTTATGGAGACCCAGTACTTC. Translated, it gives CASSSPHGLMETQYF. The chain couples TRBV12-3 or TRBV12-4 to TRBJ2-5; D is unclear. CDR3 size: 15 residues. V was cut by 4 bases and J by 5 bases, with 17 bases left in between.

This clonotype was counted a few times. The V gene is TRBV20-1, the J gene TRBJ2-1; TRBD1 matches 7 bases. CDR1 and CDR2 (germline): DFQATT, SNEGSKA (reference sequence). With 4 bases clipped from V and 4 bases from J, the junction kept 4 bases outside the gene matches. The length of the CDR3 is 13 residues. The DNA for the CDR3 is TGCAGTGCTACCCGACAGGGATACAATGAGCAGTTCTTC. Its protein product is CSATRQGYNEQFF.

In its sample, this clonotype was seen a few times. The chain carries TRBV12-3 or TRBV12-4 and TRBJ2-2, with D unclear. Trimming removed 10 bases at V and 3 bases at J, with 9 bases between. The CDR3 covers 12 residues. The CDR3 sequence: CATSGHTGELFF. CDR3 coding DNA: TGTGCCACCTCTGGGCACACCGGGGAGCTGTTTTTT.

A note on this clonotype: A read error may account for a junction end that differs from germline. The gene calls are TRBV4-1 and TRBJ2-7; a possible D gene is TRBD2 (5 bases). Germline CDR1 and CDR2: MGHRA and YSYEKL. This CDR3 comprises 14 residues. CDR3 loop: CTSSQGSSTYEQYF. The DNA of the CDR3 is TGCACCAGCAGCCAAGGGAGCAGCACCTACGAGCAGTACTTC.

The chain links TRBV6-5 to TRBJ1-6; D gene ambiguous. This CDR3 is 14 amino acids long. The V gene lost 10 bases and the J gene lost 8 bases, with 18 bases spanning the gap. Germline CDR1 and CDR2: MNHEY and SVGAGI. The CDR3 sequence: CATMGRRTDSPLHF. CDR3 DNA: TGTGCCACCATGGGGAGGAGGACTGATTCACCCCTCCACTTT.

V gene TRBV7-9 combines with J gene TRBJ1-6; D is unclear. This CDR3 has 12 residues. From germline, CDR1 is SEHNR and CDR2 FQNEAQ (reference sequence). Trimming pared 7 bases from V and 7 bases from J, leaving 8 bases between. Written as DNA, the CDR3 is TGTGCCAGCATCGACGGGAATTCACCCCTCCACTTT. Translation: CASIDGNSPLHF.

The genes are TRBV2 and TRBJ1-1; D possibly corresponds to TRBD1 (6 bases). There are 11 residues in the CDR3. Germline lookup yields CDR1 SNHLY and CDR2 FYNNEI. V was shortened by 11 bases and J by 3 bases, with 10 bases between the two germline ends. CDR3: CALGGHTEAFF. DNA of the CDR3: TGTGCCCTCGGGGGGCACACTGAAGCTTTCTTT.

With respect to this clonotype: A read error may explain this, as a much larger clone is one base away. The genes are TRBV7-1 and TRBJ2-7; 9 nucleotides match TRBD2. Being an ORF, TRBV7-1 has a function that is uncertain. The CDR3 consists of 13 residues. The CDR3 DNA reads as TGTGTCAGCAGCGGGGGGACCACCTACGAGCAGTACTTC. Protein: CVSSGGTTYEQYF.

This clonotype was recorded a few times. CDR3 amino acids: CASSLALAGDQETQYF. For the CDR3, the DNA is TGCGCCAGCAGCTTGGCACTAGCGGGGGATCAAGAGACCCAGTACTTC. This chain connects TRBV5-1 to TRBJ2-5; 11 nucleotides agree with TRBD2. Looked up from germline, CDR1 is SGHRS and CDR2 is YFSETQ. Trimming removed 0 bases from V and 2 bases from J; junction bases left unmatched: 3. This CDR3 has 16 amino acids.

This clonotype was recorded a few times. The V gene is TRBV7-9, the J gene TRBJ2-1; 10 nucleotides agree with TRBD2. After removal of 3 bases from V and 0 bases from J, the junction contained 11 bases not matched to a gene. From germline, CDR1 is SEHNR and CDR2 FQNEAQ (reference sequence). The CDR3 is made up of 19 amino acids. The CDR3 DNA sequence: TGTGCCAGCAGCTTCCCTGGGGCTAGCGGGGGTGGCTCCTACAATGAGCAGTTCTTC. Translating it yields CASSFPGASGGGSYNEQFF.

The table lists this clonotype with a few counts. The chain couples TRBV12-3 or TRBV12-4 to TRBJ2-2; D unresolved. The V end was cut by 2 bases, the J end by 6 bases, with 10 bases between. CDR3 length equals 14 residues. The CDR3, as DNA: TGTGCCAGCAGTTTAAGGCGTGGCCCCGGGGAGCTGTTTTTT. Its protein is CASSLRRGPGELFF.

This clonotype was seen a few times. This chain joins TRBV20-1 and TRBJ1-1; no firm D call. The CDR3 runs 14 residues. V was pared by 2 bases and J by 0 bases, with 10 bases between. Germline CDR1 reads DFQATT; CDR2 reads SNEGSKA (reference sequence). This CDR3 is CSARKSTLNTEAFF. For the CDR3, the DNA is TGCAGTGCTAGAAAATCGACTTTGAACACTGAAGCTTTCTTT.